This passage covers 32 T cell receptor beta chains from one sample sequenced in a study of patients and donors after allogeneic stem cell transplantation (dated by TCRdb to 2020 to 2021). Library preparation was by RT-PCR. Sequenced on a NextSeq 550. TCRdb reran the public reads through fastp at Q25 and MiXCR, keeping productive beta chains. Under each unique CDR3 protein, matching rows form one entry showing the most common genes and DNA. For this sample there are 800,000 to 1,000,000 distinct CDR3 sequences; approximately 18% appear just once. The ten largest clones add up to approximately 5.9% of the sample. The sample comprised blood, either unsorted or a sorted T cell fraction (not recorded which). The receptors here all came from a human donor who was either an allogeneic HSCT recipient or a stem cell or donor lymphocyte infusion donor (not recorded which). It is not recorded whose cells these are; they may come from a transplant donor.

This clonotype was detected ten times or more. The J gene is TRBJ2-7, the V gene TRBV29-1; 7 bases are shared with TRBD1. The length of the CDR3 is 13 residues. V lost 4 bases and J lost 5; bases outside the gene matches: 8. Per the germline V gene, CDR1 is SQVTM and CDR2 is ANQGSEA. The CDR3: CSVGETGFDEQYF. CDR3 coding DNA: TGCAGCGTTGGTGAGACAGGGTTCGACGAGCAGTACTTC.

This clonotype was detected a few times. V is TRBV20-1 and J is TRBJ2-1; D call uncertain. Deletions cut 0 bases from V and 8 bases from J, with 5 bases between. Germline lookup yields CDR1 DFQATT and CDR2 SNEGSKA (reference sequence). The length of the CDR3 is 11 residues. CDR3: CSARDKYEQFF. CDR3 in DNA: TGCAGTGCTAGAGACAAATATGAGCAGTTCTTC.

This clonotype showed up just a few times. The rearrangement joins TRBV3-1 to TRBJ1-5; 7 nucleotides align to TRBD1. The CDR3 contains 15 residues. V trimming: 4 bases; J trimming: 2 bases; junction bases outside the gene matches: 5. CDR1 is LGHDT and CDR2 is YNNKEL in the germline V gene (reference sequence). CDR3: CASSRGTEGNQPQHF. CDR3 nucleotide sequence: TGTGCCAGCAGCCGCGGGACAGAGGGCAATCAGCCCCAGCATTTT.

CDR3 sequence (DNA): TGTGCCAGCAGCATTACAGGGGAAGCTAACTATGGCTACACCTTC. It encodes CASSITGEANYGYTF. The chain joins TRBV7-3 to TRBJ1-2; TRBD1 agrees at 7 bases. With V trimmed by 5 bases and J by 0 bases, 6 bases remained unmatched. Germline V gives CDR1 SGHTA, CDR2 FQGTGA. The CDR3 extends over 15 amino acids.

The chain's CDR3 is CAAAQGAGDEQYF. The CDR3 bases are TGTGCCGCCGCCCAGGGGGCAGGTGACGAGCAGTACTTC. The J gene is TRBJ2-7, the V gene TRBV9; 8 bases fit TRBD1. This CDR3 is 13 amino acids long. Germline values: CDR1 SGDLS, CDR2 YYNGEE. J was trimmed by 5 bases and V by 10 bases; bases with no gene match: 11.

CDR3 DNA sequence: TGCAGTGCCCGTCGGGGGGGTGGGAGCACAGATACGCAGTATTTT. Translation: CSARRGGGSTDTQYF. This chain joins TRBV20-1 and TRBJ2-3; 8 bases map to TRBD2. The J segment lost 0 bases and the V segment lost 6 bases, leaving 8 bases of the junction unmatched. This CDR3 region has 15 residues. Germline assignment: CDR1 DFQATT and CDR2 SNEGSKA (reference sequence).

This clonotype turned up a few times. The V and J genes are TRBV5-1 and TRBJ2-1; D is uncertain. Per germline, CDR1 SGHRS and CDR2 YFSETQ. The CDR3 has 14 residues. The V gene lost 0 bases and the J gene lost 3 bases, with 7 bases spanning the gap. CDR3: CASSLGSNYNEQFF. CDR3 DNA: TGCGCCAGCAGCTTGGGATCCAACTACAATGAGCAGTTCTTC.

In its sample, this clonotype was seen many times. CDR3 bases: TGTGCCATCAGTAGCAACAGACTGGCCTATGGCTACACCTTC. It yields the protein CAISSNRLAYGYTF. The chain has TRBV10-3 and TRBJ1-2; D gene uncertain. Germline V gene lookup returns CDR1 ENHRY and CDR2 SYGVKD. The CDR3 loop spans 14 amino acids. The V end lost 5 bases, the J end lost 4 bases, and 14 bases lay between the germline ends.

This clonotype showed up just a few times. The V and J genes are TRBV6-5 and TRBJ2-7; 8 nucleotides line up with TRBD1. The CDR3 extends over 15 amino acids. The V gene end was trimmed by 0 bases and the J gene end by 0 bases; junction bases not matched to a gene: 1. Germline values: CDR1 MNHEY, CDR2 SVGAGI. As DNA, the CDR3 is TGTGCCAGCAGTTACTCGGGACAGGTCTCCTACGAGCAGTACTTC. Translating gives CASSYSGQVSYEQYF.

The rearrangement links TRBV27 to TRBJ2-1; perhaps TRBD2 as D (6 bases). V was trimmed by 7 bases and J by 0 bases, leaving 19 bases between them. The CDR3 is 17 residues long. CDR1 and CDR2 from the germline V gene are MNHEY and SMNVEV (reference sequence). CDR3 region: CASTKSPPEGSYNEQFF. In DNA form, the CDR3 reads TGTGCCAGCACCAAAAGCCCCCCGGAGGGCTCCTACAATGAGCAGTTCTTC.

This rearrangement joins TRBV5-1 to TRBJ2-5; a weak D match, TRBD1 (6 bases). In germline, CDR1 is SGHRS, CDR2 YFSETQ. V was clipped by 3 bases and J by 2 bases, with 11 bases between them. This CDR3 is built from 14 residues. This CDR3 is CASSSQGWQETQYF. CDR3 DNA: TGCGCCAGCAGCTCCCAGGGGTGGCAAGAGACCCAGTACTTC. The variable domain in full, completed from reference TRBV5-1 and TRBJ2-5, reads KAGVTQTPRYLIKTRGQQVTLSCSPISGHRSVSWYQQTPGQGLQFLFEYFSETQRNKGNFPGRFSGRQFSNSRSEMNVSTLELGDSALYLCASSSQGWQETQYFGPGTRLLVL.

The V gene is TRBV6-1, the J gene TRBJ1-1; possible D gene TRBD1, 6 bases. Germline lookup yields CDR1 MNHNS and CDR2 SASEGT. The CDR3 covers 15 residues. The V end lost 2 bases, the J end lost 1 base, and 11 bases lay between the germline ends. The CDR3 DNA reads TGTGCCAGCAGTGAAAGCAGGGGCCGGAACACTGAAGCTTTCTTT. This gives the protein CASSESRGRNTEAFF.

This clonotype was counted ten times or more. The V call is TRBV12-3 or TRBV12-4, the J call TRBJ2-7, with 12 bases fitting TRBD2. Trimming took 6 bases from V and 2 from J; bases not matched to a gene: 5. The CDR3 has 15 residues. The CDR3 is CASSRGLAGTYEQYF. The DNA for the CDR3 is TGTGCCAGCAGCAGGGGACTAGCGGGCACCTACGAGCAGTACTTC.

The chain recombines TRBV5-1 with TRBJ1-2, with D unresolved. The germline V and J ends were trimmed by 0 bases and 4 bases, with 10 bases remaining between them. The CDR3 extends over 14 amino acids. The germline gives CDR1 SGHRS, CDR2 YFSETQ. CDR3 sequence reads: CASSLGTAGYGYTF. The CDR3 nucleotides are TGCGCCAGCAGCTTGGGAACAGCCGGCTATGGCTACACCTTC.

In DNA form, the CDR3 reads TGCAGTGCCCCGACAGGGAACGGCTATGGCTACACCTTC. Amino acid sequence: CSAPTGNGYGYTF. The rearrangement joins TRBV20-1 to TRBJ1-2; 7 bases are a match to TRBD1. Germline V CDR1 and CDR2: DFQATT, SNEGSKA (reference sequence). Trimming cost V 6 bases and J 4 bases; bases outside gene matches: 8. This CDR3 region has 13 residues.

The sample holds a few counts of this clonotype. The chain links TRBV27 to TRBJ1-2, with 8 bases lining up with TRBD1. J lost 5 bases, V lost 6 bases, and 8 bases had no gene match. Looked up from germline, CDR1 is MNHEY and CDR2 is SMNVEV (reference sequence). The CDR3 is 14 amino acids. In DNA form, the CDR3 reads TGTGCCAGCAGACTTGGACAGGGTGGGTATGGCTACACCTTC. It specifies CASRLGQGGYGYTF.

The chain couples TRBV6-6 to TRBJ2-3; D is undetermined. Between the trimmed V and J ends, which lost 10 bases and 6 bases, there was a span of 17 bases. The CDR3 runs 13 residues. Germline lookup yields CDR1 MNHNY and CDR2 SVGAGI (reference sequence). The chain's CDR3 is CATSIDGQDTQYF. The CDR3 DNA sequence: TGTGCCACCTCGATTGACGGCCAGGATACGCAGTATTTT.

The rearrangement joins TRBV10-3 to TRBJ1-1, with a tentative D call TRBD1 (5 bases). V was clipped by 6 bases and J by 2 bases, with 16 bases between them. This CDR3 is built from 15 residues. CDR1 ENHRY and CDR2 SYGVKD come from the germline V gene. The CDR3: CAIRVMGRTNTEAFF. For the CDR3, the DNA is TGTGCCATCAGAGTTATGGGACGGACAAACACTGAAGCTTTCTTT.

This clonotype was seen a few times. The chain links TRBV5-1 to TRBJ2-1; D is undetermined. Germline CDR1 and CDR2: SGHRS and YFSETQ. The germline V and J ends were trimmed by 0 bases and 0 bases, with 4 bases remaining between them. This CDR3 spans 14 amino acids. This CDR3 is CASSLEASYNEQFF. As DNA, the CDR3 is TGCGCCAGCAGCTTGGAAGCCTCCTACAATGAGCAGTTCTTC.

The table lists this clonotype with a few counts. The chain joins TRBV21-1 to TRBJ1-4. TRBV21-1 is termed a pseudogene. This CDR3 comprises 18 residues. In DNA form, the CDR3 reads TGTGCCAGCAGCAAAGCCTCCGCAAGTCCTGCAACTAATGAAAAACTGTTTTTT. It translates to CASSKASASPATNEKLFF.

The chain carries TRBV6-1 and TRBJ2-7, with 9 bases aligning to TRBD1. Germline CDR1 reads MNHNS; CDR2 reads SASEGT. This CDR3 region has 14 residues. The J segment lost 2 bases and the V segment lost 7 bases, leaving 6 bases of the junction unmatched. CDR3 sequence (DNA): TGTGCCAGCACTCCGACAGGGGGAACCTACGAGCAGTACTTC. It translates to CASTPTGGTYEQYF.

CDR3 nucleotides: TGTGCCAGCAGCTTAGCCGGGACTAGCGGGACCCACGAGCAGTACTTC. It translates to CASSLAGTSGTHEQYF. The chain joins TRBV11-3 to TRBJ2-7; the match to TRBD2 covers 13 bases. There are 16 residues in the CDR3. The V gene's germline CDR1 is SGHNT and CDR2 YENEEA. V trimming: 1 base; J trimming: 5 bases; junction bases outside the gene matches: 5.

This clonotype was detected many times. The chain links TRBV24-1 to TRBJ1-5, with TRBD1 matching over 7 bases. Germline V lookup: CDR1 KGHDR, CDR2 SFDVKD. There are 15 residues in the CDR3. Losses at the gene ends were 3 bases for V and 2 bases for J; bases not matched to a gene: 3. CDR3 DNA: TGTGCCACCAGTGATCCCGGACAGGGCAATCAGCCCCAGCATTTT. Translation gives CATSDPGQGNQPQHF.

The chain recombines TRBV6-5 with TRBJ2-2; a weak D match, TRBD2 (5 bases). The germline gives CDR1 MNHEY, CDR2 SVGAGI. V was pared by 0 bases and J by 8 bases, with 13 bases between. The CDR3 consists of 15 residues. The CDR3 coding sequence is TGTGCCAGCAGTTACTCGCGTGACGGCGGGGGGGAGCTGTTTTTT. Its protein product is CASSYSRDGGGELFF.

V is TRBV7-9 and J is TRBJ2-1; D unresolved. CDR3 length: 12 amino acids. With 2 bases removed from V and 8 bases from J, the gap between germline ends came to 7 bases. The germline CDR1 and CDR2 sequences are SEHNR and FQNEAQ (reference sequence). This CDR3 reads CASSLIVDEQFF. The CDR3 DNA sequence: TGTGCCAGCAGCTTAATCGTCGATGAGCAGTTCTTC.

The table lists this clonotype with a few counts. J is TRBJ1-1 and V is TRBV25-1; 9 bases fit TRBD1. This CDR3 has 17 residues. J gave up 1 base and V 4 bases, and 10 bases lay outside the gene matches. Germline values: CDR1 MGHDK, CDR2 SYGVNS. The CDR3 bases are TGTGCCAGCAGTGTATGGTCCGGGACAGGGCGGAACACTGAAGCTTTCTTT. Its protein product is CASSVWSGTGRNTEAFF. Together with reference TRBV25-1 and TRBJ1-1, the CDR3 gives the full variable domain: EADIYQTPRYLVIGTGKKITLECSQTMGHDKMYWYQQDPGMELHLIHYSYGVNSTEKGDLSSESTVSRIRTEHFPLTLESARPSHTSQYLCASSVWSGTGRNTEAFFGQGTRLTVV.

This chain connects TRBV18 to TRBJ1-5; no clear D. This CDR3 comprises 15 residues. Germline V gene sequence: CDR1 KGHSH, CDR2 LQKENI. V lost 2 bases to trimming and J lost 3 bases, with 11 bases between them. This CDR3 is CASSPNAGLNQPQHF. The CDR3 DNA reads TGTGCCAGCTCACCAAATGCAGGCCTCAATCAGCCCCAGCATTTT. Drawing the rest from reference TRBV18 and TRBJ1-5, the complete variable domain is NAGVMQNPRHLVRRRGQEARLRCSPMKGHSHVYWYRQLPEEGLKFMVYLQKENIIDESGMPKERFSAEFPKEGPSILRIQQVVRGDSAAYFCASSPNAGLNQPQHFGDGTRLSIL.

This clonotype came up a few times. V usage is TRBV12-3 or TRBV12-4 and J usage is TRBJ1-1, with D unclear. V was pared by 7 bases and J by 7 bases, with 10 bases between. The CDR3 covers 11 residues. DNA of the CDR3: TGTGCCAGCACCTTGAATTATGAAGCTTTCTTT. The encoded protein is CASTLNYEAFF.

Turning to this clonotype: At one of its ends the junction is not consistent with the germline gene, which may arise from a read error. The rearrangement joins TRBV5-1 to TRBJ1-1; tentative D call: TRBD1 (5 bases). This CDR3 is built from 16 residues. The V gene's germline CDR1 is SGHRS and CDR2 YFSETQ. This chain's CDR3 is CVSSPGSRQGYTEAFF. The CDR3 DNA follows: TGCGTCAGCAGCCCCGGGTCTCGGCAGGGCTACACTGAAGCTTTCTTT.

This clonotype was seen a handful of times. The chain has TRBV28 and TRBJ1-1; a weak D match, TRBD1 (5 bases). Trimming took 5 bases from V and 8 from J, leaving 15 bases between them. This CDR3 has 13 residues. CDR1 is MDHEN and CDR2 is SYDVKM in the germline V gene. CDR3 in amino acids: CASSPLGTQEAFF. CDR3 bases: TGTGCCAGCAGTCCCTTGGGGACCCAAGAAGCTTTCTTT.

The chain joins TRBV20-1 to TRBJ2-7; 10 nucleotides align to TRBD1. J gave up 4 bases and V 2 bases, and 5 bases lay outside the gene matches. This CDR3 contains 14 residues. Germline V gene lookup returns CDR1 DFQATT and CDR2 SNEGSKA (reference sequence). CDR3 amino acids: CSARSGTGEYEQYF. The CDR3 DNA reads as TGCAGTGCTAGATCCGGGACAGGGGAATACGAGCAGTACTTC.

This clonotype was recorded once. The chain combines TRBV11-2 with TRBJ1-6; no firm D call. The ends were cut back, 1 base at V and 9 bases at J, with 10 bases in the middle. The CDR3 spans 14 residues. The V gene's germline CDR1 is SGHAT and CDR2 FQNNGV. The chain's CDR3 is CASSLGRVGSPLHF. The CDR3 DNA reads TGTGCCAGCAGCTTAGGGCGGGTCGGTTCACCCCTCCACTTT.